The entry below gives a single TCR beta chain sequence along with its context. This clone was seen a handful of times. Its antigen is unknown. Base qualities are not provided; no much larger clone lies one nucleotide away. This sample is part of a study of beta chain features in type 1 diabetes (dated by TCRdb to 2016 to 2019). With regard to the full study: Mean age, gender distribution, total cell number and subset yield did not differ between patients and healthy donors. The study compared the TCRB repertoires of sorted circulating CD4+ T cell subsets in recently diagnosed type 1 diabetes patients with those in matched healthy donors. Regulatory and stem cell-like memory subsets were isolated from only 8 patients and roughly eight healthy donors, whereas naive and central memory subsets came from all 30 or so donors. A total of about 99,000,000 sorted cells were examined across all samples, and RNA yield correlated strongly with the number of cells per subset.

Here is what the overall study found, with its caveats: Because cDNA was sequenced instead of genomic DNA, activated cells with high expression could be over-represented, although the groups did not differ in activation or CD3 levels. Naive, central memory and regulatory TCRB repertoires appeared to be more similar among patients than among healthy donors. At VDJ recombination sites, patients with type 1 diabetes made fewer insertions and deleted more nucleotides, a pattern implying thymic rearrangement abnormalities. A moderate but significant shortening of TCRB CDR3 length was observed in type 1 diabetes patients in all four CD4+ subsets. Because small numbers of individuals were included in the HLA sub-analyses, any influence of HLA type on TCRB rearrangement was left unresolved. PCR might favor shorter templates, but patient and control samples were amplified and corrected together, so any skew would affect both groups equally.

Counted from cysteine to phenylalanine, this CDR3 has 14 amino acids. Solely the CDR3 DNA is kept, with 42 bases framed from the first base. The germline V gene provides CDR1 SGHVS and CDR2 FQNEAQ. Trimming at the junction amounts to 2 bases on V and 4 bases on J, and the germline ends lie 10 bases apart. The entire isolated RNA was reverse transcribed using the High Capacity cDNA Reverse Transcription Kit, and thus expressed TCRB transcripts were sequenced. Deep immunoSEQ sequencing was performed on naive, central memory and regulatory T cell samples, with an average of around 3.5 million total reads per sample. Sorted cells were lysed in RLT buffer, and RNA was extracted using DNase-treated RNeasy Micro or Mini kits according to cell number. Each cell subset was processed on its own to prevent cross-contamination, while patient and healthy donor samples were processed together. The immunoSEQ multiplex PCR was used to amplify TCRB sequences from cDNA, generating 87-bp fragments that spanned the CDR3 region. Sequencing of the amplicons was performed on the Illumina HiSeq platform. The authors' analysis ran thus. Synthetic template baselines were used to correct PCR bias computationally, reads within Hamming distance 2 were collapsed together, and singletons that could not be merged were discarded. By aligning reads against IMGT, V, D and J genes, CDR3 length, and insertions or deletions at six rearrangement sites were assigned. Clonotype counts were normalized to sorted cell number within each subset before computing true diversity and Gini coefficients with the tcR R package. Repertoire sharing was quantified using the overlap coefficient calculated on TCRB nucleotide sequences. Out-of-frame TCRB sequences from naive cells were analyzed to stand in for the pre-selection repertoire. Here the immuneACCESS table is served through TCRdb, limited to in-frame sequences with V and J called. Missing clones are a known gap in these copies; in checked studies unresolved V genes cover under half, and the rest lacks a known reason. That table supplies the V and J calls and clone size; D and trimming were determined from the DNA. The sample contains just over 600,000 clones, around 15% of them found a single time. The ten largest clones capture under 0.095% of the sample.

Each donor gave one peripheral blood draw, about 110 mL on average, collected into heparinised tubes. A BD FACSAria II was used to sort naive, central memory, regulatory and stem cell-like memory CD4+ T cells with a panel that included CD45RO, CCR7, CD25, CD127, CD95 and CD27. All sorted populations exceeded 95% purity. PBMCs were isolated right away by Lymphoprep density gradient centrifugation and were stained directly, without culture. To minimize batch effects, samples were stained and sorted in pairs, one healthy donor with one patient per experiment. The TCR sequence derives from a man between 18 and 35 years old in good health. What was sequenced was naive CD4+ T cells from blood. Taken with the paper, the label for cell subset or site translates to: true naive CD4+ T cells. This chain is built from TRBV7-8 and TRBJ2-3, with TRBD1 tentatively as D gene (6 bases match). The DNA is TGTGCCAGCAGCTTACAGGGGTTACCAGATACGCAGTATTTT. The encoded protein is CASSLQGLPDTQYF.